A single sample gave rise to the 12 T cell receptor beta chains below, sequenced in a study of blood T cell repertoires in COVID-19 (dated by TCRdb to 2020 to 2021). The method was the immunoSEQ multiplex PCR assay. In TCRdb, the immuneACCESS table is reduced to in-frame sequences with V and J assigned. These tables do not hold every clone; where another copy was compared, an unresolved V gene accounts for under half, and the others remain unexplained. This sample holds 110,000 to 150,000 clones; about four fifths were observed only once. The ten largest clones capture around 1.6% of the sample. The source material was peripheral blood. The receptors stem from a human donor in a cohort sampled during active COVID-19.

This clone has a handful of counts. CDR3 nucleotide sequence: TGTGCCAGCAGTGAATACTTCACAGGGGCATCTGGGGCCAACGTCCTGACTTTC. It translates to CASSEYFTGASGANVLTF. The J gene is TRBJ2-6, the V gene TRBV6-1, with 7 bases fitting TRBD1. The ends lost 2 bases at V and 1 base at J; junction bases unmatched: 8. The CDR3 runs 18 residues. The V gene's germline CDR1 is MNHNS and CDR2 SASEGT.

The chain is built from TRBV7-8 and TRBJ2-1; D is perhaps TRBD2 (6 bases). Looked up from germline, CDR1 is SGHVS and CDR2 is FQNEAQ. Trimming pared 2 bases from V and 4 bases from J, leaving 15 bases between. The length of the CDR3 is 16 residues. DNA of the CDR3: TGTGCCAGCAGCTTATTCCCGGGGACTCCATACAATGAGCAGTTCTTC. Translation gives CASSLFPGTPYNEQFF.

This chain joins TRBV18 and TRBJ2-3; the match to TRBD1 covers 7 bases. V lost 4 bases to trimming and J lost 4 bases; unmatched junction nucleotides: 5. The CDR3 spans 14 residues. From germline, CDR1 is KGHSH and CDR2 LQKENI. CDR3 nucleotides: TGTGCCAGCTCACGACAGGGACAACCAGATACGCAGTATTTT. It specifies CASSRQGQPDTQYF.

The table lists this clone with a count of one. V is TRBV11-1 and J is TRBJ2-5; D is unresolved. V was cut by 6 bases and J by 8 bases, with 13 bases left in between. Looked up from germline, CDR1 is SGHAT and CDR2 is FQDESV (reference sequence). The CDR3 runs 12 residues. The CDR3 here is CASSFAPSTQYF. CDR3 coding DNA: TGTGCCAGCAGTTTTGCCCCTAGTACCCAGTACTTC.

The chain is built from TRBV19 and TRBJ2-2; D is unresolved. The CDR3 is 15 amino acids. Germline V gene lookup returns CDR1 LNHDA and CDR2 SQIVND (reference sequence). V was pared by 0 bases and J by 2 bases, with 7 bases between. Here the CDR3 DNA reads TGTGCCAGTAGTATAGATCAGTCTAACACCGGGGAGCTGTTTTTT. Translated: CASSIDQSNTGELFF.

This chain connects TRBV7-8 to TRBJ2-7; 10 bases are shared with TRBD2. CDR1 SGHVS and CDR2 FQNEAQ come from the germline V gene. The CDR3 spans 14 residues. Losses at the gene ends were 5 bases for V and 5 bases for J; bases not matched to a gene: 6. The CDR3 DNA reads TGTGCCAGCAGCCCGGGACTAGCGTCAGACGAGCAGTACTTC. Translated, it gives CASSPGLASDEQYF.

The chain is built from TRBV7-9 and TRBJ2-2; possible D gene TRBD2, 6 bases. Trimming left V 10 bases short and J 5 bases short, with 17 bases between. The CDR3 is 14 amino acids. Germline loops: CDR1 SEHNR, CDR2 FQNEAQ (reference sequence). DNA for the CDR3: TGTGCCATTAGCGGCCGTCTAGGGACCGGGGAGCTGTTTTTT. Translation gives CAISGRLGTGELFF.

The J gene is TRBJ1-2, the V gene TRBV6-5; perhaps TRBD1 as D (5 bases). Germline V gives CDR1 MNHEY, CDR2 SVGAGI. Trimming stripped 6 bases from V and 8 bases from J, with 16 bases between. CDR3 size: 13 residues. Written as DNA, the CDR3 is TGTGCCAGCAGCGCGGGGGAATCGGGAGGCTACACCTTC. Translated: CASSAGESGGYTF.

The CDR3 bases are TGTGCCAGCAGCCGAACTACAGGGGGCCAGCCCCAGCATTTT. Translation: CASSRTTGGQPQHF. The chain uses TRBV11-2 and TRBJ1-5; 9 nucleotides match TRBD1. This CDR3 comprises 14 residues. V lost 5 bases, J lost 7 bases, and 6 bases stayed unmatched. CDR1 and CDR2 (germline): SGHAT, FQNNGV.

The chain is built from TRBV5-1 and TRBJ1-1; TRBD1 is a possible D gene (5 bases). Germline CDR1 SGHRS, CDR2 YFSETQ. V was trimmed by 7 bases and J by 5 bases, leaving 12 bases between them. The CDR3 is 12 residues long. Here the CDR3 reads CASGSGGTEAFF. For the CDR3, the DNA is TGCGCCAGCGGTTCTGGGGGGACTGAAGCTTTCTTT.

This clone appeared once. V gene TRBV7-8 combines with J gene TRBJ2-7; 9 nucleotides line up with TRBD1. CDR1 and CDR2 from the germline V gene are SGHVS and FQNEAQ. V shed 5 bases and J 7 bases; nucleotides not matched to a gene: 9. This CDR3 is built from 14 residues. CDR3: CASSLRDRAWEQYF. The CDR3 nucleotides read TGTGCCAGCAGCCTCCGGGACAGGGCATGGGAGCAGTACTTC.

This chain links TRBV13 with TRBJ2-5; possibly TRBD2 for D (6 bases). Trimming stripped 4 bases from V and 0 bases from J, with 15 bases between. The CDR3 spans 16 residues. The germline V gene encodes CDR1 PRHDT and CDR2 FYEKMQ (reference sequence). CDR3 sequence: CASSSWDSTYQETQYF. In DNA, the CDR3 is TGTGCCAGCAGCTCCTGGGACTCTACGTACCAAGAGACCCAGTACTTC.